This T cell receptor (beta chain) was profiled in a study of early T cells in non-severe SARS-CoV-2 infection (dated by TCRdb to about 2021). Broadly, across the study: Because TCR sequencing was done on bulk RNA from unsorted whole blood, the alpha and beta chains could not be paired.

From cysteine to phenylalanine, the CDR3 is 14 amino acids long. Of all the DNA, just the CDR3 is kept, 42 bases in frame from base 1. The germline ends are 13 bases apart after V is trimmed by 3 bases and J by 2 bases. CDR1 and CDR2, per the germline V gene (reference sequence), are DFQATT and SNEGSKA. This clonotype came up many times. No cognate antigen has been identified for it. The sample holds no much larger clone one base away, and base qualities are not on file. The study was a case-control design nested within a healthcare worker cohort in London, UK, with weekly nasopharyngeal swab PCR tests and blood sampling. Healthcare workers were recruited during the week of the UK lockdown, between 23 and 31 March 2020, and followed weekly for up to roughly 15 weeks. General findings and caveats noted by the study authors: Matching against VDJdb was skewed toward anti-spike CD8 responses, likely underestimated virus-specific expansions, and missed private and CD4 specificities.

Receptors were amplified or captured by 5' RACE. Sequencing was performed on a NextSeq 500. In the TCR library protocol, unique molecular identifiers were attached to individual cDNA molecules to correct for PCR bias and sequencing error. Sequencing covered both TCR alpha and beta chains, and within each sample the abundances of alpha and beta sequences were tightly co-correlated. The source study handled its data this way. Decombinator V4 was used to annotate TCR sequences for V gene, J gene and CDR3. TCRs were defined as expanded if a significant change between any two time points was detected under a Poisson model with p below 0.0001. TCR abundances were normalised to the total number of TCRs sequenced in each sample and reported as counts per million. MAIT TCRs were defined by TRAV1-2 paired with TRAJ12, TRAJ20 or TRAJ33, and iNKT TCRs by TRAV10 paired with TRAJ18. A search of VDJdb, accessed on 1 November 2021, was run for TCRs annotated to CMV, EBV and SARS-CoV-2, with TCRs annotated for multiple antigens excluded. TCRdb handled the public reads itself, with Q25 trimming in fastp and clone calling in MiXCR, and kept productive beta chains. When rows share a CDR3 protein, they turn into one entry using the most common DNA and genes. The V and J calls come from TCRdb's annotation, not from the publication. The sample profile shows 70,000 to 90,000 distinct CDR3 sequences; roughly 10% of them were found once. The biggest ten clones account for around 4.7% of the sample.

The chain is encoded by TRBV20-1 joined to TRBJ2-5; a tentative D match to TRBD2 spans 6 bases. Sequencing used whole blood. The receptor was derived from an adult who was a healthcare worker with PCR-confirmed SARS-CoV-2 infection or an uninfected control (not recorded which). The CDR3 corresponds to CSASPAGSQETQYF. The nucleotides read TGCAGTGCTAGTCCAGCGGGTTCGCAAGAGACCCAGTACTTC.